What follows are 8 T cell receptor beta chains derived from one specimen sequenced in a study of cytomegalovirus exposure and HLA in healthy donors. Vbeta (60) and Jbeta (13) primers were used in the PCR. The repertoire was sequenced with immunoSEQ multiplex PCR; TCRdb's copy has only in-frame clones and lacks some. The table shows about 200,000 clones, with around 86% occurring only once. The sequencing input was PBMCs. The receptors were sampled from a woman aged 45-60 years in good health and CMV-seropositive.

The J gene is TRBJ1-1, the V gene TRBV28; 12 nucleotides agree with TRBD1. Germline V CDR1 and CDR2: MDHEN, SYDVKM. The V segment lost 4 bases and the J segment 3 bases; nucleotides outside the gene matches: 12. This CDR3 has 18 residues. The DNA for the CDR3 is TGTGCCAGCAGTTCCGGGACAGGGGGCATAGGCGGCGACACTGAAGCTTTCTTT. It specifies CASSSGTGGIGGDTEAFF.

The rearrangement links TRBV7-9 to TRBJ2-5; 10 nucleotides agree with TRBD1. Germline CDR1 and CDR2: SEHNR and FQNEAQ (reference sequence). This CDR3 comprises 15 residues. With V trimmed by 1 base and J by 5 bases, 4 bases remained unmatched. CDR3 nucleotides: TGTGCCAGCAGCTTAGGAGGACAGGGGGGTGAGACCCAGTACTTC. Encoded protein: CASSLGGQGGETQYF.

This sequence joins TRBV14 and TRBJ1-1; perhaps TRBD1 as D (5 bases). Trimming shortened V by 4 bases and J by 4 bases, and 13 bases separated the two germline ends. Germline V gives CDR1 SGHDN, CDR2 FVKESK. CDR3 length equals 14 residues. CDR3 in amino acids: CASSPSGGVTEAFF. The CDR3 nucleotides read TGTGCCAGCAGCCCTTCGGGGGGGGTCACTGAAGCTTTCTTT.

The chain uses TRBV10-2 and TRBJ2-5; maybe TRBD2 (6 bases). V lost 4 bases, J lost 14 bases, and 23 bases lay in between. The CDR3 totals 14 residues. Per the germline V gene, CDR1 is WSHSY and CDR2 is SAAADI. CDR3 region: CASSAGAIPYEQYF. In nucleotides, the CDR3 is TGCGCCAGCAGTGCGGGAGCGATTCCCTACGAGCAATACTTC.

V and J are TRBV9 and TRBJ1-2; 7 bases map to TRBD1. Germline CDR1 reads SGDLS; CDR2 reads YYNGEE. V dropped 6 bases and J dropped 5; count of bases not matched to a gene: 10. The CDR3 has 14 residues. CDR3: CASTQNRGEYGYTF. The DNA for the CDR3 is TGTGCCAGCACGCAAAACAGGGGCGAGTATGGCTACACCTTC.

The chain couples TRBV30 to TRBJ1-6; 8 nucleotides match TRBD1. V gave up 0 bases and J gave up 14 bases; unmatched junction bases: 12. Germline CDR1 is GTSNPN and CDR2 is SVGIG (reference sequence). The CDR3 has 15 residues. Here the CDR3 DNA reads TGTGCCTGGAGTGTACGAGGCAGGGGGCCTGGGTCCCTCCACTTT. This translates into CAWSVRGRGPGSLHF.

Only one count was recorded for this clone. The chain uses TRBV18 and TRBJ1-4; 8 bases map to TRBD1. The junction had 13 bases not matched to a gene; V was cut back by 5 bases and J by 8 bases. This CDR3 contains 16 residues. Germline-derived CDR1 and CDR2 are KGHSH and LQKENI. DNA of the CDR3: TGTGCCAGCTCAGGACAGGGAACTCCCGCCGCGGAAAAACTGTTTTTT. As protein: CASSGQGTPAAEKLFF. The whole variable domain, filled in from reference TRBV18 and TRBJ1-4, reads NAGVMQNPRHLVRRRGQEARLRCSPMKGHSHVYWYRQLPEEGLKFMVYLQKENIIDESGMPKERFSAEFPKEGPSILRIQQVVRGDSAAYFCASSGQGTPAAEKLFFGSGTQLSVL.

The V gene is TRBV5-1, the J gene TRBJ2-5; possibly TRBD1 for D (5 bases). The CDR3 covers 14 residues. CDR1 is SGHRS, CDR2 YFSETQ, per germline. V was pared by 1 base and J by 2 bases, with 9 bases between. DNA for the CDR3: TGCGCCAGCAGCTTGCTCGACAGTCAAGAGACCCAGTACTTC. Residues: CASSLLDSQETQYF.